The rows below give T cell receptor beta chains drawn from one sample of a study of response to subunit inactivated influenza vaccine. Using its own MiXCR run on the RT-PCR reads, TCRdb lists one record per CDR3 protein. The table shows 180,000 or so distinct CDR3 sequences, with less than 15% occurring only once. The data were also submitted as part of a second study, on T cells expressing NK-cell markers.

The sample in question was CD8+ T cells sorted from PBMCs, obtained roughly 12 days after vaccination. The receptors here all came from a man aged 50-60 years who received an inactivated influenza vaccine. CDR3s include the opening cysteine and the closing phenylalanine or tryptophan. The D gene is left open where the match is weak. Clone sizes are given selectively: once, few, many, or a class where the clone is expanded.

d_gene	v_gene	abundance	j_gene	CDR3aa	CDR3nt
NA	TRBV7-3	NA	TRBJ2-2	CASSLSRNTGELFF	TGTGCCAGCAGCTTATCACGGAACACCGGGGAGCTGTTTTTT
NA	TRBV5-6	few	TRBJ2-1	CASSFGVNAIDEQFF	TGTGCCAGCAGCTTCGGAGTAAATGCCATAGATGAGCAGTTCTTC
TRBD1	TRBV15	few	TRBJ2-3	CATRGTGGWNTQYF	TGTGCCACCAGGGGGACAGGGGGATGGAATACGCAGTATTTT
NA	TRBV2	many	TRBJ1-4	CASSPNTDEKLFF	TGTGCCAGCAGCCCGAATACGGATGAAAAACTGTTTTTT
NA	TRBV4-1	few	TRBJ2-7	CASSQGEGIYEQYF	TGCGCCAGCAGCCAAGGTGAGGGCATCTACGAGCAGTACTTC
NA	TRBV12-3/TRBV12-4	NA	TRBJ1-2	CASSFRTDYGYTF	TGTGCCAGCAGTTTCAGGACAGACTATGGCTACACCTTC
NA	TRBV28	few	TRBJ2-5	CASSPLGRVETQYF	TGTGCCAGCAGCCCCCTCGGGCGGGTAGAGACCCAGTACTTC
TRBD1	TRBV2	NA	TRBJ1-1	CASRQNRGPNTEAFF	TGTGCCAGCAGACAGAACAGGGGACCGAACACTGAAGCTTTCTTT
TRBD1	TRBV5-6	few	TRBJ2-7	CASTTGTGDYEQYF	TGTGCCAGCACCACCGGGACAGGGGATTACGAGCAGTACTTC
NA	TRBV14	NA	TRBJ1-2	CASSQGNSPNYGYTF	TGTGCCAGCAGCCAAGGGAACAGTCCAAACTATGGCTACACCTTC
NA	TRBV27	few	TRBJ2-7	CASSLRLGAEQYF	TGTGCCAGCAGTTTAAGGTTAGGGGCCGAGCAGTACTTC
NA	TRBV25-1	NA	TRBJ1-1	CASSEYSTPDISNTEAFF	TGTGCCAGCAGTGAATATTCCACTCCGGACATCTCGAACACTGAAGCTTTCTTT
NA	TRBV15	NA	TRBJ2-2	CATSRPVEGTGELFF	TGTGCCACCAGCAGGCCAGTGGAGGGGACCGGGGAGCTGTTTTTT
NA	TRBV4-2	NA	TRBJ1-1	CASSPRKGFDTEAFF	TGTGCCAGCAGCCCAAGAAAGGGGTTTGACACTGAAGCTTTCTTT
NA	TRBV24-1	many	TRBJ2-5	CATTGPIGETQYF	TGTGCCACCACGGGTCCAATCGGGGAGACCCAGTACTTC
TRBD1	TRBV12-3/TRBV12-4	many	TRBJ2-7	CASRSYRGGEQYF	TGTGCCAGCAGATCCTACAGGGGTGGCGAGCAGTACTTC
NA	TRBV12-3/TRBV12-4	many	TRBJ2-4	CASRLGGSGNIQYF	TGTGCCAGCAGACTCGGTGGGTCTGGAAACATTCAGTACTTC
TRBD2	TRBV7-8	few	TRBJ2-3	CASSLTGEREGTDTQYF	TGTGCCAGCAGCTTGACTGGCGAGCGGGAGGGCACAGATACGCAGTATTTT
NA	TRBV12-3/TRBV12-4	many	TRBJ2-7	CASSFGRTYEQYF	TGTGCCAGCAGTTTCGGCAGAACCTACGAGCAGTACTTC
TRBD1	TRBV2	few	TRBJ2-4	CASSAGTGGMGDIQYF	TGTGCCAGCAGTGCCGGGACAGGGGGGATGGGAGACATTCAGTACTTC
TRBD2	TRBV7-9	few	TRBJ2-3	CASSSGLAGTSTDTQYF	TGTGCCAGCAGCTCCGGACTAGCGGGGACTAGCACAGATACGCAGTATTTT
TRBD2	TRBV6-1	NA	TRBJ2-1	CASTHLAGGYNEQFF	TGTGCCAGCACCCACCTAGCGGGGGGTTACAATGAGCAGTTCTTC
NA	TRBV7-6	many	TRBJ2-5	CASSLTPQTEQETQYF	TGTGCCAGCAGCTTAACCCCCCAAACCGAACAAGAGACCCAGTACTTC
TRBD2	TRBV9	NA	TRBJ2-1	CASSAAGGSYNEQFF	TGTGCCAGCAGCGCTGCGGGGGGCTCCTACAATGAGCAGTTCTTC
NA	TRBV5-4	few	TRBJ1-5	CASSLEVRASDQPQHF	TGTGCCAGCAGCTTGGAGGTCAGGGCGTCGGATCAGCCCCAGCATTTT
NA	TRBV5-1	many	TRBJ2-7	CASSLTQGSYEQYF	TGCGCCAGCAGCTTGACACAGGGATCCTACGAGCAGTACTTC
NA	TRBV6-5	few	TRBJ2-2	CASSFGLSGGELFF	TGTGCCAGCAGTTTCGGACTAAGTGGTGGGGAGCTGTTTTTT
TRBD2	TRBV20-1	many	TRBJ2-7	CSARSSGSEQYF	TGCAGTGCTAGGAGTAGCGGGAGCGAGCAGTACTTC
NA	TRBV7-9	many	TRBJ2-1	CASSLSERYEQFF	TGTGCCAGCAGCTTAAGTGAACGCTATGAGCAGTTCTTC
NA	TRBV5-1	NA	TRBJ2-5	CASSLPSGAVTRETQYF	TGCGCCAGCAGCTTGCCCTCTGGTGCGGTAACCCGGGAGACCCAGTACTTC
NA	TRBV15	NA	TRBJ2-1	CATSRGITDEQFF	TGTGCCACCAGCAGGGGAATCACCGATGAGCAGTTCTTC
TRBD1	TRBV6-5	many	TRBJ2-3	CASSWTGTGTDTQYF	TGTGCCAGCAGTTGGACCGGGACAGGCACAGATACGCAGTATTTT
NA	TRBV9	few	TRBJ2-1	CASSGIGLYNEQFF	TGTGCCAGCAGCGGTATTGGGCTCTACAATGAGCAGTTCTTC
NA	TRBV5-6	few	TRBJ2-7	CASSSLITINYEQYF	TGTGCCAGCAGCTCGTTGATCACGATCAATTACGAGCAGTACTTC
NA	TRBV29-1	few	TRBJ2-7	CSVTLDEQYF	TGCAGCGTGACCTTGGACGAGCAGTACTTC
NA	TRBV7-9	NA	TRBJ1-6	CDSSLGGNSPLHF	TGTGACAGCAGCTTGGGGGGGAATTCACCCCTCCACTTT
NA	TRBV6-6	NA	TRBJ1-4	CASSGGNNEKLFF	TGTGCCAGCAGTGGGGGAAATAATGAAAAACTGTTTTTT
NA	TRBV4-1	few	TRBJ2-3	CASSQDESSHTDTQYF	TGCGCCAGCAGCCAAGATGAAAGCAGCCACACAGATACGCAGTATTTT
NA	TRBV4-1	few	TRBJ2-7	CASSQVEGTTYEQYF	TGCGCCAGCAGCCAAGTAGAGGGAACGACCTACGAGCAGTACTTC
NA	TRBV6-2/TRBV6-3	many	TRBJ2-2	CASQRQNTGELFF	TGTGCCAGCCAGCGGCAGAACACCGGGGAGCTGTTTTTT
TRBD2	TRBV9	few	TRBJ2-1	CASSVAGGRNEQFF	TGTGCCAGCAGCGTAGCGGGAGGGCGTAATGAGCAGTTCTTC
TRBD2	TRBV11-2	few	TRBJ2-3	CASSVQLRTSGSTDTQYF	TGTGCCAGCAGCGTACAACTACGGACTAGCGGGAGCACAGATACGCAGTATTTT
TRBD2	TRBV29-1	few	TRBJ2-1	CSVIAGEVEQFF	TGCAGCGTTATAGCGGGAGAAGTTGAGCAGTTCTTC
TRBD1	TRBV12-3/TRBV12-4	NA	TRBJ2-5	CASSLLGGGETQYF	TGTGCCAGCAGTTTGCTAGGGGGCGGGGAGACCCAGTACTTC
TRBD2	TRBV9	few	TRBJ2-7	CASSATTSAEQYF	TGTGCCAGCAGCGCCACGACTAGCGCCGAGCAGTACTTC
NA	TRBV14	NA	TRBJ1-2	CASSQDGNYGYTF	TGTGCCAGCAGCCAAGACGGAAACTATGGCTACACCTTC
TRBD2	TRBV27	many	TRBJ2-5	CASSLSGLAGGETQYF	TGTGCCAGCAGTTTATCGGGACTAGCGGGGGGAGAGACCCAGTACTTC